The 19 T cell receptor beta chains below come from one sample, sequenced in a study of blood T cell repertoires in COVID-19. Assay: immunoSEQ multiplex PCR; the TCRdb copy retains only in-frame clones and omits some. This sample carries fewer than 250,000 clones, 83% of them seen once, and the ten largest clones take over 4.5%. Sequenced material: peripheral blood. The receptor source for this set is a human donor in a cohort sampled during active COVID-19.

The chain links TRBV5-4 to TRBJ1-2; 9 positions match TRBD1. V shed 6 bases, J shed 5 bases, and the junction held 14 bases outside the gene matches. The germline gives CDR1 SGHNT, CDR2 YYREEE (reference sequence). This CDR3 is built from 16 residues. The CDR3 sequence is CASTPSTGGSGYGYTF. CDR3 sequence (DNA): TGTGCCAGCACGCCCTCTACAGGGGGCAGTGGGTATGGCTACACCTTC.

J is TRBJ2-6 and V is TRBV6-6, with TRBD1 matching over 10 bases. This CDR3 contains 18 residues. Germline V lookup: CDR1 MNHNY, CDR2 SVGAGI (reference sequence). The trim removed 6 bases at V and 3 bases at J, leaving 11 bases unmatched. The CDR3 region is CASSRQGADFNGANVLTF. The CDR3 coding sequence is TGTGCCAGCAGCCGACAGGGGGCGGACTTTAATGGGGCCAACGTCCTGACTTTC.

CDR3 nucleotide sequence: TGTGCCAGCACCCCTGGGGGGGAGGTTTATTACGAGCAGTACTTC. Amino acids: CASTPGGEVYYEQYF. This sequence joins TRBV28 and TRBJ2-7, with 7 bases aligning to TRBD2. The CDR3 totals 15 residues. The V segment lost 7 bases and the J segment 4 bases; nucleotides outside the gene matches: 13. CDR1 MDHEN and CDR2 SYDVKM come from the germline V gene.

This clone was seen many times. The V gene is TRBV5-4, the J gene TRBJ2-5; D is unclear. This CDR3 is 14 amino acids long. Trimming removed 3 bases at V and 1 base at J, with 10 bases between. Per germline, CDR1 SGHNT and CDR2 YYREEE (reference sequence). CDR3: CASSSPVFQETQYF. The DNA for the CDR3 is TGTGCCAGCAGCTCTCCAGTGTTCCAAGAGACCCAGTACTTC.

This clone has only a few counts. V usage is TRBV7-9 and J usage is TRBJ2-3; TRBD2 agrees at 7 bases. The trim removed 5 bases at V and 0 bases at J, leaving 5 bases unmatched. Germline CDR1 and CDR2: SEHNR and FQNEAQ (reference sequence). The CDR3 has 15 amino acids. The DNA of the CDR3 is TGTGCCAGCAGCCGATCTAGCGGTAGCACAGATACGCAGTATTTT. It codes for CASSRSSGSTDTQYF.

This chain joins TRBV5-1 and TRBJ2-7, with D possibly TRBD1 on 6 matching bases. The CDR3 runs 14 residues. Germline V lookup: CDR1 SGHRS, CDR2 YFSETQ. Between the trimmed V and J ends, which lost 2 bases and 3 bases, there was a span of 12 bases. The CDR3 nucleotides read TGCGCCAGCAGCTTCACGGGACAAGACTACGAGCAGTACTTC. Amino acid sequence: CASSFTGQDYEQYF.

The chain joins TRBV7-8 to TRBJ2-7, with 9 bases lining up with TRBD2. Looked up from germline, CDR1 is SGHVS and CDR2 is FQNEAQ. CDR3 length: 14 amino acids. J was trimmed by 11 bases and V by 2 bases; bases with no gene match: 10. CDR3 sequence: CASSLLERGAREYF. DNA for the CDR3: TGTGCCAGCAGCTTATTAGAGCGGGGGGCGCGAGAGTACTTC.

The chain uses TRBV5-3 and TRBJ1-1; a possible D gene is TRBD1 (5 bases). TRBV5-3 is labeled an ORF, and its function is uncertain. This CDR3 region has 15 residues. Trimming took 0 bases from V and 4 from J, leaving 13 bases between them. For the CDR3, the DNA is TGTGCCAGAAGCTTGGCGGTCGGACATAGCACTGAAGCTTTCTTT. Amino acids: CARSLAVGHSTEAFF.

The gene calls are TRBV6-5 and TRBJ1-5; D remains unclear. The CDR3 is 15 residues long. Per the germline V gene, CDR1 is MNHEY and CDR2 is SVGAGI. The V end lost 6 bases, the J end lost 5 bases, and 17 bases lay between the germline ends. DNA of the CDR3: TGTGCCAGCAGACATTCTCTAAACGGGGATCAGCCCCAGCATTTT. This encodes CASRHSLNGDQPQHF.

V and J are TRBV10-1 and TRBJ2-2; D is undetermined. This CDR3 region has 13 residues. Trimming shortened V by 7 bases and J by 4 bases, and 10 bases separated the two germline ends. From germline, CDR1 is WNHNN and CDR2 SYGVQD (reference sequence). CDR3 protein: CASMKQSTGELFF. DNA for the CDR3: TGCGCCAGCATGAAACAGTCCACCGGGGAGCTGTTTTTT.

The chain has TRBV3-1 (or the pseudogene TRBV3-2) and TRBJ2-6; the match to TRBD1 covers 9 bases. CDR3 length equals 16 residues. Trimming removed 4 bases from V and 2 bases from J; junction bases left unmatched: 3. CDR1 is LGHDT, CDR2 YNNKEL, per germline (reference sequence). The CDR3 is CASSRQGDAGANVLTF. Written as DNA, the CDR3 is TGTGCCAGCAGCCGACAGGGGGATGCTGGGGCCAACGTCCTGACTTTC.

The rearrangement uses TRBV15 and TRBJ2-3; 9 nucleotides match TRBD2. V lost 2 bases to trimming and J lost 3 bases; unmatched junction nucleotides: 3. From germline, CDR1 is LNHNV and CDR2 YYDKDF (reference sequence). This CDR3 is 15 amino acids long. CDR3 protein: CATSRLTSGTDTQYF. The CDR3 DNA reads TGTGCCACCAGCAGACTGACTAGCGGAACAGATACGCAGTATTTT.

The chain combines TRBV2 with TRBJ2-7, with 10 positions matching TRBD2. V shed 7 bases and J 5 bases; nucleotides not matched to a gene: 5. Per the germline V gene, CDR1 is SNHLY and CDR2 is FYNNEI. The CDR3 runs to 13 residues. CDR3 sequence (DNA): TGTGCCAGCACCTTTAGCGGGAGGAACGAGCAGTACTTC. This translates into CASTFSGRNEQYF.

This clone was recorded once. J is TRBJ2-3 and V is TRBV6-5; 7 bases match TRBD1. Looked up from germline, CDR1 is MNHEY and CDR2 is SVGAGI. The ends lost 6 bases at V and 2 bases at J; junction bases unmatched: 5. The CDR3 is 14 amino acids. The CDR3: CASRIEGATDTQYF. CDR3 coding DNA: TGTGCCAGCAGGATAGAGGGGGCCACAGATACGCAGTATTTT.

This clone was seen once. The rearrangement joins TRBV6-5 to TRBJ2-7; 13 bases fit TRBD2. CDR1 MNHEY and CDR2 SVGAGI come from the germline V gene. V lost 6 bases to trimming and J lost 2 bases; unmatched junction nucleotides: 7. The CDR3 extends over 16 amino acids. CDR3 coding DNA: TGTGCCAGCAGATACCCGACTAGCGGGAGGACCTACGAGCAGTACTTC. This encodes CASRYPTSGRTYEQYF.

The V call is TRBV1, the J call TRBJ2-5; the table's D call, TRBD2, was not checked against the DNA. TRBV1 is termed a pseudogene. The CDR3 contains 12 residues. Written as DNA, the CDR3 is TGCACCAGCAGGTTAGCGGTCCGGACCCAGTACTTC. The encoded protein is CTSRLAVRTQYF.

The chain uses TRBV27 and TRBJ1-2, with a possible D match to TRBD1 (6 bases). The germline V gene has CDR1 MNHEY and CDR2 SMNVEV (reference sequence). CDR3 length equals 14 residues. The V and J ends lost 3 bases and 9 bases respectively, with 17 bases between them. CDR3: CASSFLGRGISYTF. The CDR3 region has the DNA TGTGCCAGCAGTTTTCTTGGCAGGGGCATTAGCTACACCTTC.

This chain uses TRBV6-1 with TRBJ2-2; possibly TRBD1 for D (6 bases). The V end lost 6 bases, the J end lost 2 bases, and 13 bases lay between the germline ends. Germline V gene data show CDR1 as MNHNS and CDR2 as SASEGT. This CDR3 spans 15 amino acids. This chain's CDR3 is CASSTGTPNTGELFF. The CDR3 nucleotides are TGTGCCAGCAGCACCGGGACACCTAACACCGGGGAGCTGTTTTTT.

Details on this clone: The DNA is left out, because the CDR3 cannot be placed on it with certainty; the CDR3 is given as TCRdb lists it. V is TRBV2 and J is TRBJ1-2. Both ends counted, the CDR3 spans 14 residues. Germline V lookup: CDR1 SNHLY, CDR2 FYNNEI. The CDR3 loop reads CASSGTVLGDGYTF.